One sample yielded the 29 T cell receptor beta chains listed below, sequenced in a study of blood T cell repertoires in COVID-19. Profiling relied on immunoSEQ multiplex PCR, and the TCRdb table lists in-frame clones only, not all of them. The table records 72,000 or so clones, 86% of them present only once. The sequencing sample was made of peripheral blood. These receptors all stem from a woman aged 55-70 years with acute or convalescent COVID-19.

CDR3: CSAPGVETQYF. The CDR3 nucleotides read TGCAGTGCTCCCGGGGTGGAGACCCAGTACTTC. The chain couples TRBV20-1 to TRBJ2-5; a weak D match, TRBD2 (5 bases). The CDR3 is made up of 11 amino acids. CDR1 DFQATT and CDR2 SNEGSKA come from the germline V gene (reference sequence). Trimming pared 5 bases from V and 5 bases from J, leaving 9 bases between.

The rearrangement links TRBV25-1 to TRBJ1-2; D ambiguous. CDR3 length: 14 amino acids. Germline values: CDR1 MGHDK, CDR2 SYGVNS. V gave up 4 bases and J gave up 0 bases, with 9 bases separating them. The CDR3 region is CASSGSGANYGYTF. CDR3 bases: TGTGCCAGCAGTGGATCCGGAGCTAACTATGGCTACACCTTC.

Here the CDR3 reads CASSLTPNTEAFF. The CDR3 coding sequence is TGTGCCAGTAGTTTGACACCTAACACTGAAGCTTTCTTT. V usage is TRBV19 and J usage is TRBJ1-1; the D is unclear. This CDR3 has 13 residues. Looked up from germline, CDR1 is LNHDA and CDR2 is SQIVND (reference sequence). Trimming stripped 5 bases from V and 2 bases from J, with 9 bases between.

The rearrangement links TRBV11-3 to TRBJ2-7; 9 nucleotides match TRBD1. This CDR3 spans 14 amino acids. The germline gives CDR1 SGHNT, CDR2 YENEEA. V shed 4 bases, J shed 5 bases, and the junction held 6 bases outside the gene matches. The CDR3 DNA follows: TGTGCCAGCAGCTCGGGACAGGGTATCCACGAGCAGTACTTC. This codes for CASSSGQGIHEQYF.

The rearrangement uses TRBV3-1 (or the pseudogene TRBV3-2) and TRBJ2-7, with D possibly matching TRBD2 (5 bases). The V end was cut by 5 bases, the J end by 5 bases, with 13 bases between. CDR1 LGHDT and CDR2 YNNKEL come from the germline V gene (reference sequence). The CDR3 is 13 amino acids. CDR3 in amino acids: CASSVVSGNEQYF. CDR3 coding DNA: TGTGCCAGCAGCGTAGTTTCGGGGAACGAGCAGTACTTC.

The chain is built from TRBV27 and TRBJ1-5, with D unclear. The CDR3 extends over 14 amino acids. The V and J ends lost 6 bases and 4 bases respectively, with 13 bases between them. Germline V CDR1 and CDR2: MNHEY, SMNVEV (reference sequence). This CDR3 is CASSPRRGNQPQHF. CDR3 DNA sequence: TGTGCCAGCAGCCCACGAAGAGGGAATCAGCCCCAGCATTTT.

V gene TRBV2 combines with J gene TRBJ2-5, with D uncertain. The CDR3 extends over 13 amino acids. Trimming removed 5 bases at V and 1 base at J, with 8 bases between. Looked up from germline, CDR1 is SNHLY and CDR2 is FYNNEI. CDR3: CASSWATQETQYF. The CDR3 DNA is TGTGCCAGCAGTTGGGCTACCCAAGAGACCCAGTACTTC.

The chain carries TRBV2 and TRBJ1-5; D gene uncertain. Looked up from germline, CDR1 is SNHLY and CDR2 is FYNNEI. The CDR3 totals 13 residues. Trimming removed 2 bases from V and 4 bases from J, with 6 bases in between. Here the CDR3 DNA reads TGTGCCAGCAGTGAAATGGAGAATCAGCCCCAGCATTTT. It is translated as CASSEMENQPQHF.

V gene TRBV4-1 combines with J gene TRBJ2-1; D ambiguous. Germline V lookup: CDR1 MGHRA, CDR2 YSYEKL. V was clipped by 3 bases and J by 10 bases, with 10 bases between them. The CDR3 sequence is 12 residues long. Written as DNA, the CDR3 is TGCGCCAGCAGCCATCACACGTTAGAGCAGTTCTTC. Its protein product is CASSHHTLEQFF.

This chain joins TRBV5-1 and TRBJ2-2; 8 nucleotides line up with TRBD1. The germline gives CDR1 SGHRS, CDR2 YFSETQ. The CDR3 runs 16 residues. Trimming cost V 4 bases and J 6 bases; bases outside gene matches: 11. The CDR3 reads CASSERGQGISGELFF. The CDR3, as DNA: TGCGCCAGCAGCGAACGCGGACAGGGTATTTCCGGGGAGCTGTTTTTT.

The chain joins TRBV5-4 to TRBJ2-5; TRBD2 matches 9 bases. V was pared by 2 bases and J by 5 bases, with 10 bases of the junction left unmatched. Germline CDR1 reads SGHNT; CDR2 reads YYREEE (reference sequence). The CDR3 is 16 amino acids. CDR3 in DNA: TGTGCCAGCAGCTTAGGTGGCGGGGGGGCCTCGGAGACCCAGTACTTC. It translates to CASSLGGGGASETQYF.

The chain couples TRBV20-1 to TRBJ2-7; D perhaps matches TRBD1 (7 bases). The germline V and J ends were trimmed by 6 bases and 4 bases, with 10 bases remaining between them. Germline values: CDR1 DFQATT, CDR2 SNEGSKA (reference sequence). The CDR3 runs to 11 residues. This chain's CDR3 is CSAQGGYEQYF. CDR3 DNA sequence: TGCAGTGCCCAGGGGGGATACGAGCAGTACTTC.

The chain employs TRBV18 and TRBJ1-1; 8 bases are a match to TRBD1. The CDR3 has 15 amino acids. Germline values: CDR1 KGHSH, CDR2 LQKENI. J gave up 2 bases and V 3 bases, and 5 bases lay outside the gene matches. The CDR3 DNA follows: TGTGCCAGCTCACCCACAGGGGGGGTTAACACTGAAGCTTTCTTT. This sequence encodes CASSPTGGVNTEAFF.

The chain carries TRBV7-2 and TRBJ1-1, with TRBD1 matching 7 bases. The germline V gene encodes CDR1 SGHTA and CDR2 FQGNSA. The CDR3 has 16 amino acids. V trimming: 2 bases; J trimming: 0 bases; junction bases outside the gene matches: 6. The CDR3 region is CASSLFGQAMNTEAFF. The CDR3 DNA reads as TGTGCCAGCAGCTTATTTGGACAGGCTATGAACACTGAAGCTTTCTTT.

The CDR3 DNA is TGTGCCAGTAGTATCTCCCAGGGTGGGGAGGAGGCCCAGTACTTC. Translated, it gives CASSISQGGEEAQYF. The chain employs TRBV19 and TRBJ2-5; tentatively, D is TRBD2 (6 bases). V was trimmed by 3 bases and J by 9 bases, leaving 20 bases between them. CDR3 length: 15 amino acids. Germline CDR1 and CDR2: LNHDA and SQIVND (reference sequence).

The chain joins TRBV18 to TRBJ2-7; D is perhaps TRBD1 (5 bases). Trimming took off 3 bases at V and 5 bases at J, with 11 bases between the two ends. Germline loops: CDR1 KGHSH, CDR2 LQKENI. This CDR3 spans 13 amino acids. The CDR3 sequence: CASSPDNGNEQYF. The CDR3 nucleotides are TGTGCCAGCTCACCGGACAATGGGAACGAGCAGTACTTC.

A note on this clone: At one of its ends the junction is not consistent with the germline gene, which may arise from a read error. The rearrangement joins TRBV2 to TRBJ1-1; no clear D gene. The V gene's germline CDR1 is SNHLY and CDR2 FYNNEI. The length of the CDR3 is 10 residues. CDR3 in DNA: TGTGCCAGCAGTGAGCCCGGTCCGTCCTTT. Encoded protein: CASSEPGPSF.

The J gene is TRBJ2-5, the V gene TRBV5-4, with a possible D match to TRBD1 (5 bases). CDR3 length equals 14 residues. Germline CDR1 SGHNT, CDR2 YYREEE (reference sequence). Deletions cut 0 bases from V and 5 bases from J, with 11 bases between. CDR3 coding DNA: TGTGCCAGCAGCTTGGAACCAGGGATGGAGACCCAGTACTTC. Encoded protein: CASSLEPGMETQYF.

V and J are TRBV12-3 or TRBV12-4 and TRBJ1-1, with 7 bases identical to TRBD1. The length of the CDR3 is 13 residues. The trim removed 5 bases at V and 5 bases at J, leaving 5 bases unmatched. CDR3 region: CASSILRGTEAFF. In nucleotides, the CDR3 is TGTGCCAGCAGTATCCTCAGGGGGACTGAAGCTTTCTTT.

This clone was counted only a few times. The CDR3 nucleotides read TGCGCCAGCAGCCAACATAACTATGGCTACACCTTC. It specifies CASSQHNYGYTF. The V and J genes are TRBV4-1 and TRBJ1-2; D is undetermined. CDR1 and CDR2 from the germline V gene are MGHRA and YSYEKL. This CDR3 is 12 amino acids long. Trimming cost V 2 bases and J 1 base, with 2 bases left between them.

CDR3 residues: CASSDSGTSVVRNTGELFF. Here the CDR3 DNA reads TGTGCCAGCAGCGATTCCGGGACTAGCGTCGTTAGGAACACCGGGGAGCTGTTTTTT. The chain couples TRBV5-5 to TRBJ2-2, with TRBD2 matching 10 bases. Germline trimming cut 4 bases from V and 1 base from J; bases unmatched to any gene: 13. Germline values: CDR1 SGHKS, CDR2 YYEKEE (reference sequence). This CDR3 comprises 19 residues.

CDR3 protein: CATKGGQYTEAFF. The CDR3 bases are TGTGCCACTAAGGGGGGGCAGTATACTGAAGCTTTCTTT. The V call is TRBV10-3, the J call TRBJ1-1, with D possibly matching TRBD1 (6 bases). V lost 10 bases to trimming and J lost 5 bases, with 17 bases between them. In germline, CDR1 is ENHRY, CDR2 SYGVKD. The CDR3 spans 13 residues.

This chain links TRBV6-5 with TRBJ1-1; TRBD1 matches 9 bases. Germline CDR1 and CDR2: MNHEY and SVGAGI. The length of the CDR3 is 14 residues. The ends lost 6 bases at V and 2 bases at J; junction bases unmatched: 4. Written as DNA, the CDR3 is TGTGCCAGCAGCTGGACAGGGGAAAACACTGAAGCTTTCTTT. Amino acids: CASSWTGENTEAFF.

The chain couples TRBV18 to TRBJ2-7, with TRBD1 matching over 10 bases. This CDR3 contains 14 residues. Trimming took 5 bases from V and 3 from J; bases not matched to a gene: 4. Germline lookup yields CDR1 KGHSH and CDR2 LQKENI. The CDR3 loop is CASSSGQGNYEQYF. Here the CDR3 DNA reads TGTGCCAGCTCATCGGGACAGGGGAACTACGAGCAGTACTTC.

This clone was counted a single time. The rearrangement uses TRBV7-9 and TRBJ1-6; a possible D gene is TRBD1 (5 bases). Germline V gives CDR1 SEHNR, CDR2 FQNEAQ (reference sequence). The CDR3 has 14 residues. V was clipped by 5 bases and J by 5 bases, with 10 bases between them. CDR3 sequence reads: CASSKDRDNSPLHF. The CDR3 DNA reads TGTGCCAGCAGCAAAGACAGAGATAATTCACCCCTCCACTTT.

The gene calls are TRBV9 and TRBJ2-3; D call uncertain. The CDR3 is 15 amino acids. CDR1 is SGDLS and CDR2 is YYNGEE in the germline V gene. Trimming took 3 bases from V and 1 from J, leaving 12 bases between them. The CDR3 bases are TGTGCCAGCAGCGGTGCGTCGATAGGCACAGATACGCAGTATTTT. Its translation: CASSGASIGTDTQYF.

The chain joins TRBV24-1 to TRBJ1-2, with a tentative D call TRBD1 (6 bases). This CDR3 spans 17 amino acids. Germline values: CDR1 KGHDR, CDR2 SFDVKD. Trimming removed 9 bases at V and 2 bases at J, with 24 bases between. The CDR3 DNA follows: TGTGCCACCGTCCCCCAGTTTCAGGGGTTATCAAACTATGGCTACACCTTC. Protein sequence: CATVPQFQGLSNYGYTF.

Here the CDR3 DNA reads TGTGCCAGCAGCTTGGTCAGCGGGGGGGCCGATAATGAGCAGTTCTTC. This gives the protein CASSLVSGGADNEQFF. This chain connects TRBV5-6 to TRBJ2-1; 10 positions agree with TRBD2. Germline-derived CDR1 and CDR2 are SGHDT and YYEEEE. The length of the CDR3 is 16 residues. The V gene end was trimmed by 0 bases and the J gene end by 7 bases; junction bases not matched to a gene: 7.

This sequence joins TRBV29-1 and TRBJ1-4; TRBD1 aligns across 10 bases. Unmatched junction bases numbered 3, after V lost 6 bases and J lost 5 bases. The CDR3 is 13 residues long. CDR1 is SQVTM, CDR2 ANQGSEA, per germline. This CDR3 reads CSVMGQGNEKLFF. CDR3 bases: TGCAGCGTGATGGGACAGGGGAATGAAAAACTGTTTTTT.